This is a list of T cell receptor beta chains from one sample in a study of blood T cell repertoires in COVID-19. Here immunoSEQ multiplex PCR was the method, and the copy in TCRdb shows in-frame clones only, minus some. This sample has around 140,000 clones; around 87% occur once, and the top ten carry 2% to 2.5%. The sequencing sample was made of peripheral blood. The receptors originated from a man aged 50 to 60 with active COVID-19. Each CDR3 is given with its conserved first and last residue. The D gene is left open where the match is weak. Clone size is not always given. Where it is, it says once, few, many or a class for expanded clones.

v_gene: TRBV11-2; abundance: -; j_gene: TRBJ1-2; d_gene: TRBD1; CDR3aa: CASRPGGEYGYTF; CDR3nt: TGTGCCAGCAGGCCAGGGGGCGAGTATGGCTACACCTTC
v_gene: TRBV5-1; abundance: once; j_gene: TRBJ2-7; d_gene: TRBD1; CDR3aa: CASSSVTGQVIYEQYF; CDR3nt: TGCGCCAGCAGCTCCGTAACCGGACAGGTAATCTACGAGCAGTACTTC
v_gene: TRBV19; abundance: -; j_gene: TRBJ1-4; d_gene: TRBD1; CDR3aa: CASSPYRGTNEKLFF; CDR3nt: TGTGCCAGTAGTCCGTACAGGGGAACTAATGAAAAACTGTTTTTT
v_gene: TRBV12-3/TRBV12-4; abundance: -; j_gene: TRBJ1-1; d_gene: -; CDR3aa: CASGLGLNTEAFF; CDR3nt: TGTGCCAGCGGACTCGGCTTGAACACTGAAGCTTTCTTT
v_gene: TRBV4-3; abundance: -; j_gene: TRBJ2-7; d_gene: -; CDR3aa: CASSRQEGTYEQYF; CDR3nt: TGCGCCAGCAGCCGGCAAGAGGGAACCTACGAGCAGTACTTC
v_gene: TRBV21-1; abundance: -; j_gene: TRBJ1-5; d_gene: -; CDR3aa: CASSISGGQPQHF; CDR3nt: TGTGCCAGCAGCATCTCCGGCGGTCAGCCCCAGCATTTT
v_gene: TRBV5-1; abundance: -; j_gene: TRBJ2-3; d_gene: -; CDR3aa: CASSSGHNTDTQYF; CDR3nt: TGCGCCAGCAGCTCAGGACACAACACAGATACGCAGTATTTT
v_gene: TRBV3-1/TRBV3-2; abundance: -; j_gene: TRBJ1-1; d_gene: -; CDR3aa: CASSQDGGGTEAFF; CDR3nt: TGTGCCAGCAGCCAAGATGGCGGGGGGACTGAAGCTTTCTTT
v_gene: TRBV10-3; abundance: -; j_gene: TRBJ1-2; d_gene: -; CDR3aa: CAISQVQGSYGYTF; CDR3nt: TGTGCCATCAGTCAAGTCCAGGGTTCCTATGGCTACACCTTC
v_gene: TRBV7-2; abundance: -; j_gene: TRBJ2-5; d_gene: TRBD2; CDR3aa: CASSLSGGAWETQYF; CDR3nt: TGTGCCAGCAGCTTAAGCGGGGGGGCATGGGAGACCCAGTACTTC
v_gene: TRBV2; abundance: -; j_gene: TRBJ1-5; d_gene: -; CDR3aa: CASSEGAGKYQPQHF; CDR3nt: TGTGCCAGCAGTGAAGGGGCAGGGAAGTATCAGCCCCAGCATTTT
v_gene: TRBV30; abundance: -; j_gene: TRBJ2-1; d_gene: TRBD2; CDR3aa: CAWSEWSGGGPNEQFF; CDR3nt: TGTGCCTGGAGTGAGTGGAGCGGGGGAGGGCCCAATGAGCAGTTCTTC
v_gene: TRBV6-6; abundance: -; j_gene: TRBJ2-7; d_gene: -; CDR3aa: CASGTGTVGEQYF; CDR3nt: TGTGCCAGCGGTACCGGGACTGTTGGCGAGCAGTACTTC
v_gene: TRBV24-1; abundance: once; j_gene: TRBJ2-1; d_gene: TRBD2; CDR3aa: CATSDSSGRNEQFF; CDR3nt: TGTGCCACCAGTGATTCTAGCGGTCGCAATGAGCAGTTCTTC
v_gene: TRBV6-5; abundance: -; j_gene: TRBJ1-2; d_gene: -; CDR3aa: CASSTAGGSNYGYTF; CDR3nt: TGTGCCAGCAGTACCGCGGGGGGGAGTAACTATGGCTACACCTTC
v_gene: TRBV9; abundance: -; j_gene: TRBJ1-1; d_gene: -; CDR3aa: CASSVGHSVLFLNTEAFF; CDR3nt: TGTGCCAGCAGCGTAGGGCATAGCGTATTATTCCTGAACACTGAAGCTTTCTTT
v_gene: TRBV30; abundance: -; j_gene: TRBJ1-1; d_gene: -; CDR3aa: CAWSVLRGFTEAFF; CDR3nt: TGTGCCTGGAGTGTACTTAGGGGGTTCACTGAAGCTTTCTTT
v_gene: TRBV14; abundance: -; j_gene: TRBJ2-7; d_gene: TRBD1; CDR3aa: CASSQGTGVYEQYF; CDR3nt: TGTGCCAGCAGCCAAGGGACAGGAGTATACGAGCAGTACTTC
v_gene: TRBV7-8; abundance: -; j_gene: TRBJ2-7; d_gene: -; CDR3aa: CASSKARGVYGEQYF; CDR3nt: TGTGCCAGCAGTAAGGCCAGGGGGGTCTATGGCGAGCAGTACTTC
v_gene: TRBV19; abundance: -; j_gene: TRBJ2-3; d_gene: TRBD2; CDR3aa: CASSRTSGGTSNTDTQYF; CDR3nt: TGTGCCAGTAGTCGTACTAGCGGGGGGACCTCAAACACAGATACGCAGTATTTT
v_gene: TRBV5-4; abundance: -; j_gene: TRBJ2-1; d_gene: TRBD1; CDR3aa: CASSLDREFDEQFF; CDR3nt: TGTGCCAGCAGCCTGGACAGGGAATTCGATGAGCAGTTCTTC
v_gene: TRBV7-2; abundance: once; j_gene: TRBJ2-3; d_gene: -; CDR3aa: CASSLAGFADTQYF; CDR3nt: TGTGCCAGCAGCTTAGCGGGCTTCGCAGATACGCAGTATTTT
v_gene: TRBV7-9; abundance: -; j_gene: TRBJ1-4; d_gene: TRBD1; CDR3aa: CASSSQGEKLFF; CDR3nt: TGTGCCAGCAGCTCACAGGGGGAAAAACTGTTTTTT
v_gene: TRBV6-2/TRBV6-3; abundance: few; j_gene: TRBJ1-5; d_gene: -; CDR3aa: CASSYPTFIQYSNQPQHF; CDR3nt: TGTGCCAGCAGTTACCCTACGTTTATACAGTATAGCAATCAGCCCCAGCATTTT
v_gene: TRBV5-1; abundance: -; j_gene: TRBJ2-3; d_gene: TRBD1; CDR3aa: CASSSRDRVSDTQYF; CDR3nt: TGCGCCAGCAGCTCCCGGGACAGGGTGTCAGATACGCAGTATTTT
v_gene: TRBV18; abundance: -; j_gene: TRBJ1-1; d_gene: -; CDR3aa: CAIRTGENTEAFF; CDR3nt: TGTGCCATCAGGACGGGAGAGAACACTGAAGCTTTCTTT
v_gene: TRBV4-2; abundance: -; j_gene: TRBJ2-5; d_gene: TRBD2; CDR3aa: CASSHPYLAGQETQYF; CDR3nt: TGTGCCAGCAGCCACCCATACTTAGCGGGGCAAGAGACCCAGTACTTC